This passage covers 19 T cell receptor beta chains from one sample sequenced in a study of spatial heterogeneity in lung cancer. Time point reported: sample taken at primary tumor resection. Sequencing was performed on whole RNA extracted from tumor and nontumor lung tissue, or from frozen PBMC, and the material was left unsorted. TCRdb recomputed calls from the 5' RACE reads with MiXCR, one row per CDR3 protein. The repertoire holds 9,500 to 12,000 distinct CDR3 sequences, with around 6.9% as singletons. Sequenced material: PBMCs, taken at surgery. Receptors were obtained from a male donor with early-stage non-small cell lung cancer.

Concerning this clonotype: Because the library targeted alpha chains, this beta chain is an off-target read whose size means little. The chain has TRBV12-3 or TRBV12-4 and TRBJ2-5; D is unclear. V lost 5 bases, J lost 0 bases, and 4 bases lay in between. The CDR3 runs 12 residues. CDR3 region: CASSPHQETQYF. The CDR3 nucleotides read TGTGCCAGCAGTCCACACCAAGAGACCCAGTACTTC.

Judged by abundance, this clonotype is medium-sized (0.01 to 0.1%). Being off target in a library aimed at alpha chains, this beta chain has a size of little meaning. The genes are TRBV6-4 and TRBJ2-3, with TRBD2 matching over 8 bases. Germline values: CDR1 MRHNA, CDR2 SNTAGT. This CDR3 has 15 residues. After removal of 4 bases from V and 4 bases from J, the junction contained 7 bases not matched to a gene. Written as DNA, the CDR3 is TGTGCCAGCAGTGCCACCGGGGGGGTTGCAGATACGCAGTATTTT. Its protein product is CASSATGGVADTQYF.

This clonotype has ten or more counts. Found in a library prepared for alpha chains, this beta chain is an off-target read, and its abundance has little meaning. The chain uses TRBV18 and TRBJ2-7, with D possibly TRBD1 on 5 matching bases. Trimming left V 0 bases short and J 5 bases short, with 11 bases between. Per the germline V gene, CDR1 is KGHSH and CDR2 is LQKENI. The CDR3 has 14 residues. CDR3 nucleotides: TGTGCCAGCTCACCACCGGGCAGGGCCCACGAGCAGTACTTC. Protein product: CASSPPGRAHEQYF.

This clonotype is classed as medium-sized. A library prepared for alpha chains yielded this beta chain as an off-target read; its size is of little meaning. The rearrangement uses TRBV5-5 and TRBJ2-7, with 9 nucleotides matching TRBD1. Germline V CDR1 and CDR2: SGHKS, YYEKEE (reference sequence). Losses at the gene ends were 1 base for V and 5 bases for J; bases not matched to a gene: 10. The CDR3 has 16 amino acids. This CDR3 reads CASSLKSPGQGHEQYF. The CDR3 nucleotides read TGTGCCAGCAGCTTGAAGAGTCCGGGACAGGGCCACGAGCAGTACTTC.

Details on this clonotype: This beta chain appears as a stray read in a library generated for alpha chains; its size is not informative. V and J are TRBV29-1 and TRBJ1-1, with TRBD1 matching over 10 bases. This CDR3 has 15 amino acids. Germline CDR1 and CDR2: SQVTM and ANQGSEA. J lost 7 bases, V lost 8 bases, and 16 bases had no gene match. The CDR3 reads CSTARSDRGLFEAFF. The CDR3 DNA is TGCAGCACCGCTCGATCTGACAGGGGGCTGTTTGAAGCTTTCTTT.

This clonotype is medium-sized. This beta chain is a stray read from a library made for alpha chains; its abundance is not meaningful. In DNA, the CDR3 is TGTGCCAGCAGTCGGACAGGGTTCGCCGGGGAGCTGTTTTTT. Translation gives CASSRTGFAGELFF. The V and J genes are TRBV28 and TRBJ2-2, with 8 bases that match TRBD1. V gave up 5 bases and J gave up 6 bases; unmatched junction bases: 5. Germline assignment: CDR1 MDHEN and CDR2 SYDVKM. The CDR3 covers 14 residues.

This clonotype was recorded many times. In a library made to pick up alpha chains, this beta chain is a stray read with a size that means little. V gene TRBV28 combines with J gene TRBJ1-1; perhaps TRBD1 as D (6 bases). Trimming took 5 bases from V and 4 from J, leaving 14 bases between them. CDR3 length: 14 amino acids. Germline lookup yields CDR1 MDHEN and CDR2 SYDVKM. The CDR3 sequence: CASSTGTRGTEAFF. CDR3 nucleotide sequence: TGTGCCAGCAGTACCGGGACACGGGGCACTGAAGCTTTCTTT.

This clonotype qualifies as medium-sized. With the library built for alpha chains, this beta chain is off target and its frequency is not meaningful. The chain employs TRBV29-1 and TRBJ2-1; D gene unclear. V gave up 6 bases and J gave up 1 base, with 13 bases separating them. Germline CDR1 SQVTM, CDR2 ANQGSEA. The CDR3 runs to 14 residues. This CDR3 is CSVTVFLSYNEQFF. The CDR3 DNA reads as TGCAGCGTAACAGTTTTCCTATCCTACAATGAGCAGTTCTTC.

This clonotype is labeled as medium-sized. This beta chain lies outside the target of a library built for alpha chains; its clone size means little. The chain uses TRBV20-1 and TRBJ2-1; a possible D gene is TRBD1 (6 bases). CDR1 and CDR2 from the germline V gene are DFQATT and SNEGSKA (reference sequence). Trimming took off 6 bases at V and 0 bases at J, with 21 bases between the two ends. The CDR3 totals 17 residues. The CDR3 loop is CSATHPGHSLSYNEQFF. CDR3 bases: TGCAGTGCAACGCATCCGGGACACTCGCTCTCCTACAATGAGCAGTTCTTC.

This clonotype occurred many times. Since the library was made to target alpha chains, this beta chain is a stray read and its abundance is not meaningful. The chain uses TRBV4-3 and TRBJ2-5; the D gene could be TRBD1 or TRBD2 (5 bases each). There are 15 residues in the CDR3. The V gene lost 1 base and the J gene lost 4 bases, with 13 bases spanning the gap. Per germline, CDR1 LGHNA and CDR2 YSLEER. In DNA form, the CDR3 reads TGCGCCAGCAGCCAAGTGACGGGACGGGGAGAGACCCAGTACTTC. It yields the protein CASSQVTGRGETQYF.

In its sample, this clonotype was seen a few times. A library prepared for alpha chains yielded this beta chain as an off-target read; its size is of little meaning. This chain joins TRBV25-1 and TRBJ1-6, with TRBD1 identical over 9 bases. V shed 5 bases and J 4 bases; nucleotides not matched to a gene: 3. Germline CDR1 is MGHDK and CDR2 is SYGVNS. CDR3 length equals 15 residues. This chain's CDR3 is CASSRTGVYNSPLHF. CDR3 nucleotide sequence: TGTGCCAGCAGTAGGACAGGGGTTTATAATTCACCCCTCCACTTT.

This clonotype has only a few counts. For a library built for alpha chains, this beta chain is a stray read; little rests on its size. The chain combines TRBV2 with TRBJ2-1; 8 nucleotides align to TRBD2. Germline V lookup: CDR1 SNHLY, CDR2 FYNNEI. Trimming removed 6 bases from V and 4 bases from J; junction bases left unmatched: 5. The CDR3 runs to 14 residues. CDR3 amino acids: CASRSGSGYNEQFF. The DNA of the CDR3 is TGTGCCAGCAGAAGCGGGAGCGGTTACAATGAGCAGTTCTTC. Based on the CDR3 plus reference TRBV2 and TRBJ2-1, the full variable domain is EPEVTQTPSHQVTQMGQEVILRCVPISNHLYFYWYRQILGQKVEFLVSFYNNEISEKSEIFDDQFSVERPDGSNFTLKIRSTKLEDSAMYFCASRSGSGYNEQFFGPGTRLTVL.

This clonotype showed up many times. The size of this beta chain means little, since it is a stray read in a library made for alpha chains. The chain recombines TRBV2 with TRBJ2-4, with unresolved D. In germline, CDR1 is SNHLY, CDR2 FYNNEI. V was cut by 3 bases and J by 1 base, with 10 bases left in between. This CDR3 region has 15 residues. The CDR3 spells CASSDIFLAKNIQYF. The CDR3 region has the DNA TGTGCCAGCAGTGATATCTTCTTGGCCAAAAACATTCAGTACTTC.

By share of the sample, this clonotype is medium-sized (0.01 to 0.1%). Since it is a stray read in a library aimed at alpha chains, this beta chain has a size that is not meaningful. The rearrangement uses TRBV4-2 and TRBJ2-7; D ambiguous. From germline, CDR1 is LGHNA and CDR2 YNFKEQ. Trimming took off 1 base at V and 3 bases at J, with 7 bases between the two ends. This CDR3 is 13 amino acids long. CDR3 coding DNA: TGTGCCAGCAGCCAAGCCGGGCTCTACGAGCAGTACTTC. Amino acid sequence: CASSQAGLYEQYF.

This clonotype was counted between two and nine times. For a library built for alpha chains, this beta chain is a stray read; little rests on its size. The chain combines TRBV5-1 with TRBJ2-7, with 10 bases that match TRBD2. The trim removed 0 bases at V and 4 bases at J, leaving 7 bases unmatched. The germline CDR1 and CDR2 sequences are SGHRS and YFSETQ. This CDR3 comprises 16 residues. The CDR3 spells CASSLVPGLASYEQYF. In DNA, the CDR3 is TGCGCCAGCAGCTTGGTTCCGGGACTAGCGAGTTACGAGCAGTACTTC.

About this clonotype itself: This beta chain slipped into a library made for alpha chains as a stray read, so its size is not meaningful. The chain combines TRBV30 with TRBJ2-1; 11 bases align to TRBD1. The V gene end was trimmed by 6 bases and the J gene end by 7 bases; junction bases not matched to a gene: 5. Germline values: CDR1 GTSNPN, CDR2 SVGIG (reference sequence). The CDR3 spans 13 residues. CDR3 protein: CACDRDRGNEQFF. The CDR3 nucleotides are TGTGCCTGTGACCGGGACAGGGGGAATGAGCAGTTCTTC.

This clonotype was recorded many times. Found in a library prepared for alpha chains, this beta chain is an off-target read, and its abundance has little meaning. V and J are TRBV2 and TRBJ2-1, with TRBD2 identical over 10 bases. Germline trimming cut 6 bases from V and 4 bases from J; bases unmatched to any gene: 6. The CDR3 sequence is 15 residues long. Germline V lookup: CDR1 SNHLY, CDR2 FYNNEI. CDR3 nucleotide sequence: TGTGCCAGCAGGAGGACTAGCGGAACTTACAATGAGCAGTTCTTC. It codes for CASRRTSGTYNEQFF.

The sample holds many counts of this clonotype. Since it is a stray read in a library aimed at alpha chains, this beta chain has a size that is not meaningful. This chain connects TRBV6-2 or TRBV6-3 to TRBJ1-2; 7 bases line up with TRBD1. With V trimmed by 5 bases and J by 4 bases, 13 bases remained unmatched. CDR1 and CDR2 from the germline V gene are MNHEY and SVGEGT. The CDR3 contains 16 residues. The CDR3 sequence is CASSVRQGSFTYGYTF. The CDR3 DNA follows: TGTGCCAGCAGTGTCCGACAGGGCTCTTTTACCTATGGCTACACCTTC.

This clonotype appeared a few times. In a library made to pick up alpha chains, this beta chain is a stray read with a size that means little. V usage is TRBV20-1 and J usage is TRBJ1-3; 8 bases match TRBD1. J gave up 8 bases and V 0 bases, and 9 bases lay outside the gene matches. The CDR3 is 15 amino acids. Germline V gene sequence: CDR1 DFQATT, CDR2 SNEGSKA (reference sequence). CDR3 in amino acids: CSARDGQGSGHTIYF. CDR3 DNA sequence: TGCAGTGCTAGAGATGGACAGGGATCTGGCCACACCATATATTTT.